These T cell receptor beta chains were read from a single sample in a study of spatial heterogeneity in lung cancer. TCRdb re-called the 5' RACE reads with MiXCR, one entry per CDR3 protein. The table has fewer than 15,000 distinct CDR3 sequences, about 6.8% seen once. The material was lung tumor tissue, obtained at surgery. These receptors were collected from a female donor with early-stage non-small cell lung cancer. CDR3s include the opening cysteine and the closing phenylalanine or tryptophan. A D gene is named only where the DNA matches it firmly. Only part of the rows carry a size: once, few, many, or a class if the clone is expanded.

DNA: TGCAGTGCTAGCGGCCTGGACAGGGGGCGCGGTGGCTACACCTTC
CDR3: CSASGLDRGRGGYTF
size: medium-sized
D: TRBD1
J: TRBJ1-2
V: TRBV20-1

DNA: TGTGCCAGCAGTCGAGTGAACACTGAAGCTTTCTTT
CDR3: CASSRVNTEAFF
size: medium-sized
D: NA
J: TRBJ1-1
V: TRBV28

DNA: TGTGCCAGCAGCTTCTACGGGGCTACTATCACAGATACGCAGTATTTT
CDR3: CASSFYGATITDTQYF
size: many
D: NA
J: TRBJ2-3
V: TRBV5-6

DNA: TGCAGCGTTGGGGAGCTCCAAGAGACCCAGTACTTC
CDR3: CSVGELQETQYF
size: many
D: NA
J: TRBJ2-5
V: TRBV29-1

DNA: TGTGCCAGCAGTTACTCGACGGCCGCGACAGATACGCAGTATTTT
CDR3: CASSYSTAATDTQYF
size: medium-sized
D: NA
J: TRBJ2-3
V: TRBV6-2/TRBV6-3

DNA: TGTGCCAGCAGTTTACGAGGGCGGGGGACCGGGGAGCTGTTTTTT
CDR3: CASSLRGRGTGELFF
size: many
D: TRBD2
J: TRBJ2-2
V: TRBV28

DNA: TGTGCCAGCAGTTCCGGGGACAGATCGGAGTTCTTC
CDR3: CASSSGDRSEFF
size: many
D: TRBD1
J: TRBJ2-1
V: TRBV6-6

DNA: TGCAGTGCTAGCGGTCTCGTCGGGGAGCTGTTTTTT
CDR3: CSASGLVGELFF
size: NA
D: NA
J: TRBJ2-2
V: TRBV20-1

DNA: TGCAGTGCTAGGCACAGCGGGGGGGCGGGAGACACTGAAGCTTTCTTT
CDR3: CSARHSGGAGDTEAFF
size: many
D: NA
J: TRBJ1-1
V: TRBV20-1

DNA: TGTGCCAGTAGTTCGACGGCAGCCGACGATTCCTACGAGCACTACTTC
CDR3: CASSSTAADDSYEHYF
size: NA
D: NA
J: TRBJ2-7
V: TRBV19

DNA: TGCGCCAGCAGCCAAGACAGGGGAGAGACCCAGTACTTC
CDR3: CASSQDRGETQYF
size: few
D: NA
J: TRBJ2-5
V: TRBV4-3

DNA: TGCGCCAGCAGTGGGAGCGACTATGGCTACACCTTC
CDR3: CASSGSDYGYTF
size: many
D: NA
J: TRBJ1-2
V: TRBV10-2

DNA: TGTGCCAGCAGCTCCTCATTTGAGCAGTACTTC
CDR3: CASSSSFEQYF
size: few
D: NA
J: TRBJ2-7
V: TRBV7-9

DNA: TGTGCCACCGCCGTAGGGGGGTGGTCCTACAATGAGCAGTTCTTC
CDR3: CATAVGGWSYNEQFF
size: many
D: NA
J: TRBJ2-1
V: TRBV24-1

DNA: TGTGCCAGCAGCTTAGCGCGATCTTGGCGGCCCCAGCATTTT
CDR3: CASSLARSWRPQHF
size: many
D: NA
J: TRBJ1-5
V: TRBV7-8

DNA: TGCGCCAGCAGTGCGACCCTCCTAGCGGGAGGGGCAAATGAGCAGTTCTTC
CDR3: CASSATLLAGGANEQFF
size: many
D: TRBD2
J: TRBJ2-1
V: TRBV10-1

DNA: TGTGCCAGCACAACAGGGGGCCCTGGCCGGGGGAACACTGAAGCTTTCTTT
CDR3: CASTTGGPGRGNTEAFF
size: few
D: TRBD1
J: TRBJ1-1
V: TRBV6-1

DNA: TGTGCCAGCAGCTATAAGGGTGGCACTAATGAAAAACTGTTTTTT
CDR3: CASSYKGGTNEKLFF
size: NA
D: NA
J: TRBJ1-4
V: TRBV7-9

DNA: TGTGCCAGCAGCGTACTGGACAGGGATCATGGCTACACCTTC
CDR3: CASSVLDRDHGYTF
size: many
D: TRBD1
J: TRBJ1-2
V: TRBV9

DNA: TGTGCCAGCAGGCGTTCTAGCGGCACTCAAGAGACCCAGTACTTC
CDR3: CASRRSSGTQETQYF
size: many
D: TRBD2
J: TRBJ2-5
V: TRBV5-4

DNA: TGCAGTGCTAGTCACGGGCACTATGGCTACACCTTC
CDR3: CSASHGHYGYTF
size: medium-sized
D: NA
J: TRBJ1-2
V: TRBV20-1

DNA: TGTGCCAGCAGTCGGTCCGCTGCTAACTATGGCTACACCTTC
CDR3: CASSRSAANYGYTF
size: many
D: NA
J: TRBJ1-2
V: TRBV6-2/TRBV6-3

DNA: TGCGCCAGCAGCTTCCTGCCAGGGTTAACCTACAATGAGCAGTTCTTC
CDR3: CASSFLPGLTYNEQFF
size: medium-sized
D: NA
J: TRBJ2-1
V: TRBV5-1

DNA: TGCAGTGCTAGAAGGACCAGGGGAGTTGCAAATGAGCAGTTCTTC
CDR3: CSARRTRGVANEQFF
size: NA
D: NA
J: TRBJ2-1
V: TRBV20-1

DNA: TGTGCCAGCAGTCTCTATACTGAGCCCTACGAGCAGTACTTC
CDR3: CASSLYTEPYEQYF
size: many
D: NA
J: TRBJ2-7
V: TRBV25-1

DNA: TGTGCCATCAGTGAGACCGACTTAAAAGAGACCCAGTACTTC
CDR3: CAISETDLKETQYF
size: many
D: NA
J: TRBJ2-5
V: TRBV10-3

DNA: TGCGCCAGCAGCGCCCAAACTGGGCTAGCGGTCGGGGAGCTGTTTTTT
CDR3: CASSAQTGLAVGELFF
size: many
D: TRBD2
J: TRBJ2-2
V: TRBV5-1